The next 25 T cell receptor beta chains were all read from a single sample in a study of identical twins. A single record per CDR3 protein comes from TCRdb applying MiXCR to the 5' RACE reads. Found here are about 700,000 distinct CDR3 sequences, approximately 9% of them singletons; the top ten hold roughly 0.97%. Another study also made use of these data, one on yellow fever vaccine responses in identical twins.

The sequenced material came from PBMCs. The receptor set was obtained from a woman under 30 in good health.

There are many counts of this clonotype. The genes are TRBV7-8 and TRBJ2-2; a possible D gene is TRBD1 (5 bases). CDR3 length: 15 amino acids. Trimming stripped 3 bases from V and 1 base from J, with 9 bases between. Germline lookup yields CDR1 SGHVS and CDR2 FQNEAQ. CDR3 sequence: CASSFRVGNTGELFF. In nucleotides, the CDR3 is TGTGCCAGCAGCTTCAGGGTCGGGAACACCGGGGAGCTGTTTTTT. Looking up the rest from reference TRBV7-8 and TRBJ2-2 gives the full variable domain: GAGVSQSPRYKVAKRGQDVALRCDPISGHVSLFWYQQALGQGPEFLTYFQNEAQLDKSGLPSDRFFAERPEGSVSTLKIQRTQQEDSAVYLCASSFRVGNTGELFFGEGSRLTVL.

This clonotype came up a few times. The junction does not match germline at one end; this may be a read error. The CDR3 spells CASSLRFTETQYF. The CDR3 DNA reads as TGTGCTAGCAGCTTGCGGTTCACGGAGACCCAGTACTTC. The chain links TRBV7-7 to TRBJ2-5; D not resolved. This CDR3 contains 13 residues. Germline CDR1 SSHAT, CDR2 FNYEAQ (reference sequence).

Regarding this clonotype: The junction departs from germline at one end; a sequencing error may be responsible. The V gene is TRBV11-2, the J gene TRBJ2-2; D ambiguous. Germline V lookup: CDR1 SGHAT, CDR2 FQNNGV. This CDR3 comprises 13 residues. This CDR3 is CAAKSSNTGELFF. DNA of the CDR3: TGCGCTGCTAAGTCTTCGAACACCGGGGAGCTGTTTTTT.

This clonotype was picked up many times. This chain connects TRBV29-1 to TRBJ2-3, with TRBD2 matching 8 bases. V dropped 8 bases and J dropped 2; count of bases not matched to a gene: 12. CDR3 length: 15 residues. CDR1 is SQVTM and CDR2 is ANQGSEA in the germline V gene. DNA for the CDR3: TGCAGCTCCAACGGGGGGGACATCTCCACAGATACGCAGTATTTT. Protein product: CSSNGGDISTDTQYF.

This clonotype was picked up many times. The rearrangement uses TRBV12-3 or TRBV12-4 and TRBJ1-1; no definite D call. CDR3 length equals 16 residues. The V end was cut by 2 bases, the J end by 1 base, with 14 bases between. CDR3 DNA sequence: TGTGCCAGCAGTTTATCAACAGCTCTATCGAACACTGAAGCTTTCTTT. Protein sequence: CASSLSTALSNTEAFF.

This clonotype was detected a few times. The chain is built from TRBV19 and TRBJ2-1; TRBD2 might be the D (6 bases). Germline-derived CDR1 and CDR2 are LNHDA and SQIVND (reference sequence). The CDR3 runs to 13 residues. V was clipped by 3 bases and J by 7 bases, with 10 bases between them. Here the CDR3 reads CASSMVGGNEQFF. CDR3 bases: TGTGCCAGTAGTATGGTCGGGGGTAATGAGCAGTTCTTC.

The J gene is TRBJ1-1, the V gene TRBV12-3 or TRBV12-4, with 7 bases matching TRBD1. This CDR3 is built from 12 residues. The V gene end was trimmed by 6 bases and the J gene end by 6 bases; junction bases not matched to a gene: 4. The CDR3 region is CASSYGTAEAFF. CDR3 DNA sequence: TGTGCCAGCAGCTACGGGACAGCTGAAGCTTTCTTT.

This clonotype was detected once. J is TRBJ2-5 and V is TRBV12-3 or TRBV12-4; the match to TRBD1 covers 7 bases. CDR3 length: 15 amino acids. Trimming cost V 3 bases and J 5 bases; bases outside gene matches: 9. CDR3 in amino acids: CASSFLQGGLETQYF. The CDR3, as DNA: TGTGCCAGCAGTTTCCTCCAAGGGGGCCTGGAGACCCAGTACTTC.

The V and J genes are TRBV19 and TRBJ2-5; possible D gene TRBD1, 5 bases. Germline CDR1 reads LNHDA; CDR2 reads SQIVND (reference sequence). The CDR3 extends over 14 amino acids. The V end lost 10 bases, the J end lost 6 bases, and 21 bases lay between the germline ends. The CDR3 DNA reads TGTGCCACAACCAGGGCAGGGTGGGCAAAGACCCAGTACTTC. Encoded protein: CATTRAGWAKTQYF.

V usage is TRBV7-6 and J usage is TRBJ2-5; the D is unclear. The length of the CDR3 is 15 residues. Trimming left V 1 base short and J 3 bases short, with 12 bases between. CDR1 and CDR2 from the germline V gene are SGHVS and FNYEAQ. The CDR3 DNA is TGTGCCAGCAGCTTAGATTTGCGGAGAGAAGAGACCCAGTACTTC. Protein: CASSLDLRREETQYF.

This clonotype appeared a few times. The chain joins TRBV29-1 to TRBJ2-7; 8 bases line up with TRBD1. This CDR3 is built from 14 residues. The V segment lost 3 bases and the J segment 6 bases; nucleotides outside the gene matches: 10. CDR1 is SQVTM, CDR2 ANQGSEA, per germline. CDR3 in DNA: TGCAGCGTTGAGGAGTATTGGACAGGGAGCGAGCAGTACTTC. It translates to CSVEEYWTGSEQYF.

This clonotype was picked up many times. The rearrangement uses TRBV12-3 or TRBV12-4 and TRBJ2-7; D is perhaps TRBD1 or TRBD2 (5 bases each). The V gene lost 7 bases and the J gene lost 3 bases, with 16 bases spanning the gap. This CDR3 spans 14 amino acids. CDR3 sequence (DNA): TGTGCCAGCACCTTCCGGGACCACTACTACGAGCAGTACTTC. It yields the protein CASTFRDHYYEQYF.

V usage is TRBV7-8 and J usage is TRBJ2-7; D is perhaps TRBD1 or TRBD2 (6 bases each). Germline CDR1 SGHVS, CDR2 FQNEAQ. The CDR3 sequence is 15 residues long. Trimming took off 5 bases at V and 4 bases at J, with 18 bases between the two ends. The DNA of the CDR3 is TGTGCCAGCAGCGGCCGGGGGCGCCCTACTTACGAGCAGTACTTC. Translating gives CASSGRGRPTYEQYF. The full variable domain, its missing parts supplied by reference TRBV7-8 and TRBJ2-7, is GAGVSQSPRYKVAKRGQDVALRCDPISGHVSLFWYQQALGQGPEFLTYFQNEAQLDKSGLPSDRFFAERPEGSVSTLKIQRTQQEDSAVYLCASSGRGRPTYEQYFGPGTRLTVT.

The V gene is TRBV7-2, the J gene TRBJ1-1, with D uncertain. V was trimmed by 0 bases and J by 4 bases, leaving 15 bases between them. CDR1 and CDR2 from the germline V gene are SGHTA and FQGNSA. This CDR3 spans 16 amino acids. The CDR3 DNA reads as TGTGCCAGCAGCTTAGCCCTGGGGATAAGGAGCACTGAAGCTTTCTTT. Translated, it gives CASSLALGIRSTEAFF.

The DNA for the CDR3 is TGTGCCAGCAGTTACGAGGGGGCAGGAAGCACCGGGGAGCTGTTTTTT. Its translation is CASSYEGAGSTGELFF. The chain links TRBV6-5 to TRBJ2-2; TRBD1 matches 7 bases. V was clipped by 2 bases and J by 4 bases; unmatched bases: 7. Germline lookup yields CDR1 MNHEY and CDR2 SVGAGI. The CDR3 runs 16 residues.

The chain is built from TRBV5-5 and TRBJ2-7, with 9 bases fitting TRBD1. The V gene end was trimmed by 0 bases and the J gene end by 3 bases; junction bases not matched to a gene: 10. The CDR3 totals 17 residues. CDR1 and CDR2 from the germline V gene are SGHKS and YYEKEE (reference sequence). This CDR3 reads CASSLGATGGEVYEQYF. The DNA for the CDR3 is TGTGCCAGCAGCTTGGGTGCTACAGGGGGCGAAGTCTACGAGCAGTACTTC.

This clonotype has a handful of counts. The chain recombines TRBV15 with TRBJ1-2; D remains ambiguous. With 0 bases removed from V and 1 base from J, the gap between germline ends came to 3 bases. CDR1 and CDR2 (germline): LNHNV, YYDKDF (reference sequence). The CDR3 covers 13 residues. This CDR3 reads CATSRDINYGYTF. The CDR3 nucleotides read TGTGCCACCAGCAGAGATATTAACTATGGCTACACCTTC.

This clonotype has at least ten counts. The CDR3 DNA reads TGTGCCAGCAGCTTAGATCGGTCCAGGAGCACAGATACGCAGTATTTT. This codes for CASSLDRSRSTDTQYF. The genes are TRBV11-2 and TRBJ2-3, with unresolved D. Germline CDR1 SGHAT, CDR2 FQNNGV. V was shortened by 0 bases and J by 0 bases, with 10 bases between the two germline ends. The CDR3 spans 16 residues.

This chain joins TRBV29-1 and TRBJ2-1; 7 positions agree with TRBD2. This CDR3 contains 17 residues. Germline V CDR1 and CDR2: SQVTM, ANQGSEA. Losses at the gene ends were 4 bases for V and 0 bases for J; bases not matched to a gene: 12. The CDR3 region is CSVVGSGDESSYNEQFF. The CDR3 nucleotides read TGCAGCGTTGTTGGAAGCGGGGATGAGAGCTCCTACAATGAGCAGTTCTTC.

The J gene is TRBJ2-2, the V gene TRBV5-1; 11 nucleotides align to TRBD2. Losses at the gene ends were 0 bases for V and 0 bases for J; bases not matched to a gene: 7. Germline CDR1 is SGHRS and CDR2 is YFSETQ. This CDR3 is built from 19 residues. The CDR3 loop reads CASSLEIAGGPPNTGELFF. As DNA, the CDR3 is TGCGCCAGCAGCTTGGAGATAGCGGGGGGGCCCCCGAACACCGGGGAGCTGTTTTTT.

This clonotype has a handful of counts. The CDR3 spells CASSLVAGGDWGEQYF. As DNA, the CDR3 is TGTGCCAGCAGCTTAGTAGCAGGGGGCGATTGGGGCGAGCAGTACTTC. The chain recombines TRBV7-9 with TRBJ2-7; 8 positions match TRBD1. The CDR3 runs 16 residues. Looked up from germline, CDR1 is SEHNR and CDR2 is FQNEAQ (reference sequence). V trimming: 1 base; J trimming: 6 bases; junction bases outside the gene matches: 11.

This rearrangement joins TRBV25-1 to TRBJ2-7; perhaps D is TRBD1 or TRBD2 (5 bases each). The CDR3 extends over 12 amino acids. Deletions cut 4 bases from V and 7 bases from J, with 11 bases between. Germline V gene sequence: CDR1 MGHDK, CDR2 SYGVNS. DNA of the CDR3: TGTGCCAGCAGTGCGGGGCCGGGGGAGCAGTACTTC. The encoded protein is CASSAGPGEQYF.

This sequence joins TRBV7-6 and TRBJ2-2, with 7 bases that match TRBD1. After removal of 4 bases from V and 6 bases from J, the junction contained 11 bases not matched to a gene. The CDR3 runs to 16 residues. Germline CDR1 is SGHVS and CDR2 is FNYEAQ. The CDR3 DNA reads TGTGCCAGCAGCTCCCCACTCCAGACAGGGCCCGGGGAGCTGTTTTTT. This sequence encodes CASSSPLQTGPGELFF.

The CDR3 protein is CASRNLAGGFRAYNEQFF. CDR3 nucleotides: TGTGCCAGCAGGAACCTAGCGGGAGGGTTTCGGGCCTACAATGAGCAGTTCTTC. The genes are TRBV3-1 and TRBJ2-1, with TRBD2 identical over 12 bases. Losses at the gene ends were 6 bases for V and 2 bases for J; bases not matched to a gene: 11. The CDR3 consists of 18 residues. Germline V gene sequence: CDR1 LGHDT, CDR2 YNNKEL (reference sequence).

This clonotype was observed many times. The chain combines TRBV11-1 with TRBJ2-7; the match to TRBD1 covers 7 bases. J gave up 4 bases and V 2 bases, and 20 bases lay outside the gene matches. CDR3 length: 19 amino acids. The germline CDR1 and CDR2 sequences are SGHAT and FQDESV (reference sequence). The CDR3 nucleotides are TGTGCCAGCAGCTTACCCCCATTCCCGGAGGACAGGCAAGTTTACGAGCAGTACTTC. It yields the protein CASSLPPFPEDRQVYEQYF.